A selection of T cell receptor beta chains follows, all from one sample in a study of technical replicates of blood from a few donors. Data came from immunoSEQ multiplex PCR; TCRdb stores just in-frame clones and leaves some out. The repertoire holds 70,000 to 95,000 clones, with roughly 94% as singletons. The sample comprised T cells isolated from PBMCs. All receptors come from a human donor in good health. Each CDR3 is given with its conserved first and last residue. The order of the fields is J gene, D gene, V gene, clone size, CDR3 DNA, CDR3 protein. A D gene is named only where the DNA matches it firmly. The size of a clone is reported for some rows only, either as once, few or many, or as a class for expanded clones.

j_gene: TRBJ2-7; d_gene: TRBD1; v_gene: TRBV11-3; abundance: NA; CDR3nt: TGTGCCAGCAGCTTAGGTTCAGGGGGCATCGACGAGCAGTACTTC; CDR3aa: CASSLGSGGIDEQYF
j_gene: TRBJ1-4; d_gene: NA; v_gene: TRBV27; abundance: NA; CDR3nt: TGTGCCAGCAGTCCGGGGAGGGCAACTAATGAAAAACTGTTTTTT; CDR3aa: CASSPGRATNEKLFF
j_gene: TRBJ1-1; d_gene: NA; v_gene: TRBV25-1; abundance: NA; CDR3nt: TGTGCCAGCAGTGAATTTGGGGCGGACACTGAAGCTTTCTTT; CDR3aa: CASSEFGADTEAFF
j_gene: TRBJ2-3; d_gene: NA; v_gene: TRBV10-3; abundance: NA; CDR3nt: TGTGCCATCAGTGAGCAGGGCGGGAATACGCAGTATTTT; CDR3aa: CAISEQGGNTQYF
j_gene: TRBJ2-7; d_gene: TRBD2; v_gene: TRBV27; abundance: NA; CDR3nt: TGTGCCAGCAGTTTTCTAGCGGGAGGGTTCTCCTACGAGCAGTACTTC; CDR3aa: CASSFLAGGFSYEQYF
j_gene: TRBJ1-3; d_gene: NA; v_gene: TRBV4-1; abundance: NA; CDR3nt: TGCGCCAGCAGCCGCCCCGGGAGAACTGGAAACACCATATATTTT; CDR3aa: CASSRPGRTGNTIYF
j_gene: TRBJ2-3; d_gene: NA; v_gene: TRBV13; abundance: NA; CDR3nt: TGTGCCAGCAGCTTGCAAGGAGGGGAAACAGATACGCAGTATTTT; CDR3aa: CASSLQGGETDTQYF
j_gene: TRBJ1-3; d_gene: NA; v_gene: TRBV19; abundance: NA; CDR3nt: TGTGCCAGTAGCGGACAGAAGGTCGGAAACACCATATATTTT; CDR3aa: CASSGQKVGNTIYF
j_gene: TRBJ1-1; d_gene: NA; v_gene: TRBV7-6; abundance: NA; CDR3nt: TGTGCCAGCACCTTAGGGCCGGGAGCCAAGTTTGACACTGAAGCTTTCTTT; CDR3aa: CASTLGPGAKFDTEAFF
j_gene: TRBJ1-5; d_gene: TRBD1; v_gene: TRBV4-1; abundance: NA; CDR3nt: TGCGCCAGCAGCCCCGGACAGGTTTATAGCAATCAGCCCCAGCATTTT; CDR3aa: CASSPGQVYSNQPQHF
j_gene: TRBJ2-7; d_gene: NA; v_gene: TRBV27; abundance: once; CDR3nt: TGTGCCAGCGGACCGGGCAGGGCCTACGAGCAGTACTTC; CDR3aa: CASGPGRAYEQYF
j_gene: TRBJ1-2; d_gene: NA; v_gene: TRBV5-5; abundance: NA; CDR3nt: TGTGCCAGCAGCTCGTCTCTCGGGGACTATGGCTACACCTTC; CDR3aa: CASSSSLGDYGYTF
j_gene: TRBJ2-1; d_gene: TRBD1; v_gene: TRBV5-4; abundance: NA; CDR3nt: TGTGCCAGCAGCTTGCGGGACAGGGAGAGCTACAATGAGCAGTTCTTC; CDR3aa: CASSLRDRESYNEQFF